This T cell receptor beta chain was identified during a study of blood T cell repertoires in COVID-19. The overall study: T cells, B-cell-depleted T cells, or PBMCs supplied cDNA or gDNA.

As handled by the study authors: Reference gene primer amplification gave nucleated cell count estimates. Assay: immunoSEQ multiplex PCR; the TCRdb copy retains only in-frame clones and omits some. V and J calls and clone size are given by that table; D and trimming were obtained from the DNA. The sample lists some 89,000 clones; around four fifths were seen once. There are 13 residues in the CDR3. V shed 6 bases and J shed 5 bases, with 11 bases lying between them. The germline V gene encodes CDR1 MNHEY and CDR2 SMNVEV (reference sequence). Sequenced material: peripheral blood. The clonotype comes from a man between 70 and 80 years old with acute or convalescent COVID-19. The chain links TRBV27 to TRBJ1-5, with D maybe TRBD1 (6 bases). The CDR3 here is CASSRTGYQPQHF. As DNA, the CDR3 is TGTGCCAGCAGCCGTACAGGGTATCAGCCCCAGCATTTT.